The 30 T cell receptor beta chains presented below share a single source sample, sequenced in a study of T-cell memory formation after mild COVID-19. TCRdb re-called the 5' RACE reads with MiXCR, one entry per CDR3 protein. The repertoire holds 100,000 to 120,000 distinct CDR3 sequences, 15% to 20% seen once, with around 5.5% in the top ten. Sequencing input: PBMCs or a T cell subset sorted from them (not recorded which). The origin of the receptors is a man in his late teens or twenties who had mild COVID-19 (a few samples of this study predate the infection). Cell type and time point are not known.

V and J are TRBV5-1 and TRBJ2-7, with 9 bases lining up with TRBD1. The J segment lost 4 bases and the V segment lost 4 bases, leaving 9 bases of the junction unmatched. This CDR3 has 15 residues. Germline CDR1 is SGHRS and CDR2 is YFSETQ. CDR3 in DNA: TGCGCCAGCAGCACCCTACAGGGGGCGGTTTACGAGCAGTACTTC. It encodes CASSTLQGAVYEQYF.

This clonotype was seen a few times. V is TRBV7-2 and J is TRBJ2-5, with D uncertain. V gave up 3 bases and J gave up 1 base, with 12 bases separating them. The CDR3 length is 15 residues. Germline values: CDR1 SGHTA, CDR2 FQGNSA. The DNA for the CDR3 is TGTGCCAGCAGCTTCCAACGAGGCACCCAAGAGACCCAGTACTTC. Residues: CASSFQRGTQETQYF. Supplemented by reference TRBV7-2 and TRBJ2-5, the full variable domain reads GAGVSQSPSNKVTEKGKDVELRCDPISGHTALYWYRQSLGQGLEFLIYFQGNSAPDKSGLPSDRFSAERTGGSVSTLTIQRTQQEDSAVYLCASSFQRGTQETQYFGPGTRLLVL.

The CDR3 spells CASSDGHWGETQYF. In DNA, the CDR3 is TGTGCCAGCAGCGATGGACATTGGGGCGAGACCCAGTACTTC. The chain uses TRBV11-1 and TRBJ2-5, with D maybe TRBD1 (5 bases). The CDR3 spans 14 residues. V was pared by 5 bases and J by 5 bases, with 15 bases between. Germline assignment: CDR1 SGHAT and CDR2 FQDESV (reference sequence).

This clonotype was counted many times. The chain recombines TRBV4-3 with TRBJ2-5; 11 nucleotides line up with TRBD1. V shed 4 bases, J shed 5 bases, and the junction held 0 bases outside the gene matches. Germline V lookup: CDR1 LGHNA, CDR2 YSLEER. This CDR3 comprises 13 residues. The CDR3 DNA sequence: TGCGCCAGCAGCCGGGACAGGGGGGAGACCCAGTACTTC. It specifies CASSRDRGETQYF.

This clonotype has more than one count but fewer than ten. The chain's CDR3 is CAISGGYEQYF. The CDR3 DNA follows: TGTGCCATCAGTGGGGGGTACGAGCAGTACTTC. The chain uses TRBV10-3 and TRBJ2-7, with D perhaps being TRBD1 or TRBD2 (5 bases each). The germline V gene has CDR1 ENHRY and CDR2 SYGVKD. Trimming stripped 4 bases from V and 4 bases from J, with 5 bases between. There are 11 residues in the CDR3.

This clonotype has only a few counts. The CDR3 spells CAIRSRTDTEAFF. DNA for the CDR3: TGTGCCATCAGATCTAGGACAGACACTGAAGCTTTCTTT. This chain links TRBV10-3 with TRBJ1-1; perhaps TRBD1 as D (6 bases). CDR1 ENHRY and CDR2 SYGVKD come from the germline V gene. The CDR3 is 13 amino acids. V was shortened by 6 bases and J by 3 bases, with 11 bases between the two germline ends.

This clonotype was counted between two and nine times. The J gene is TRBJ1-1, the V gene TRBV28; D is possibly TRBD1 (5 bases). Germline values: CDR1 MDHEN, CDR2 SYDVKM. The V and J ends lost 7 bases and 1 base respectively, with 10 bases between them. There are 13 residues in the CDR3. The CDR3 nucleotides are TGTGCCAGCAAAGGCAGGGCGAACACTGAAGCTTTCTTT. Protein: CASKGRANTEAFF.

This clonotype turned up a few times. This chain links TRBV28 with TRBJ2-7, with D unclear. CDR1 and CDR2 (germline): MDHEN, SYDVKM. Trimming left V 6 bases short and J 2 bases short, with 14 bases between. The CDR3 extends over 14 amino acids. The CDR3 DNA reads TGTGCCAGCAGCCTACCCTGGGCGCCCTACGAGCAGTACTTC. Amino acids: CASSLPWAPYEQYF.

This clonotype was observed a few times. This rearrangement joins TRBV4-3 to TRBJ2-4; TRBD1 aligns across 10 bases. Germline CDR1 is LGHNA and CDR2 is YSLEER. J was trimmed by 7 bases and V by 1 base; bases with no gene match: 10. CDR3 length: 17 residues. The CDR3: CASSQGRDRGAENIQYF. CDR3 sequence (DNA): TGCGCCAGCAGCCAAGGGCGGGACAGGGGTGCGGAGAACATTCAGTACTTC.

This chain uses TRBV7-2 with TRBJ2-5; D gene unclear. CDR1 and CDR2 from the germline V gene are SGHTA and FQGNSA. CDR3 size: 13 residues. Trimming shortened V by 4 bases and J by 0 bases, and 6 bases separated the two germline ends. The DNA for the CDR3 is TGTGCCAGCAGCTCCCGGTACCAAGAGACCCAGTACTTC. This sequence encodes CASSSRYQETQYF.

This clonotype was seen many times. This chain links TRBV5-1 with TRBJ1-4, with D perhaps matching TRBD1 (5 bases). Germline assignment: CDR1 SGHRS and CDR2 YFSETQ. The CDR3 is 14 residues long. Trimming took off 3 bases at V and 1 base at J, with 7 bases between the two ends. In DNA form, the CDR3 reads TGCGCCAGCAGCTCGGACATAACTAATGAAAAACTGTTTTTT. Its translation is CASSSDITNEKLFF.

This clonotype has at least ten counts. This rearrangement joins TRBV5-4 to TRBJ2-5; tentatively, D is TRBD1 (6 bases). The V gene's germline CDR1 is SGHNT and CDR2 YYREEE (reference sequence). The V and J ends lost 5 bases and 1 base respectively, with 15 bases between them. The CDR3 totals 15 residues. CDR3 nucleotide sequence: TGTGCCAGCAGGCCCACAGGGATTGGCCAAGAGACCCAGTACTTC. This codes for CASRPTGIGQETQYF.

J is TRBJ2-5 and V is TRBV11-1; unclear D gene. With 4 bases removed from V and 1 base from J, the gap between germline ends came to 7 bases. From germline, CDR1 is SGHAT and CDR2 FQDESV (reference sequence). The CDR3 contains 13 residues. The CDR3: CASSSEIQETQYF. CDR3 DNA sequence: TGTGCCAGCAGCTCCGAAATCCAAGAGACCCAGTACTTC.

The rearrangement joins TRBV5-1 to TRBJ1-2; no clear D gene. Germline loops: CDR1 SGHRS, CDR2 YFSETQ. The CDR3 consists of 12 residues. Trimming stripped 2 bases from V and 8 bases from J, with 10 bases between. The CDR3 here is CASSFQDGGYTF. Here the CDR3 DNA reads TGCGCCAGCAGCTTTCAGGACGGAGGCTACACCTTC.

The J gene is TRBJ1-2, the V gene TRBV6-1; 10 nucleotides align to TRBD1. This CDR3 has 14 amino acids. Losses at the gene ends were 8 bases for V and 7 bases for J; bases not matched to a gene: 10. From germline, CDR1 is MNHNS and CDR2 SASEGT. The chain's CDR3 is CASRQDRGLGGYTF. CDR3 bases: TGTGCCAGCCGTCAAGACAGGGGGCTCGGTGGCTACACCTTC.

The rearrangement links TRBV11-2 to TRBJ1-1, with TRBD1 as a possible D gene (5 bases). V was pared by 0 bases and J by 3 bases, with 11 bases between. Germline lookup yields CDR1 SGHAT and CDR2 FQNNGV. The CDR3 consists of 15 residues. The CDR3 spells CASSLDPGVDTEAFF. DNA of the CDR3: TGTGCCAGCAGCTTAGATCCGGGGGTGGACACTGAAGCTTTCTTT.

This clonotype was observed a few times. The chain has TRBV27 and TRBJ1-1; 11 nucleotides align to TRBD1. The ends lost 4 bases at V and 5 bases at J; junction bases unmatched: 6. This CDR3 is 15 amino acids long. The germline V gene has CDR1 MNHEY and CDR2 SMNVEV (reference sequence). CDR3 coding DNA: TGTGCCAGCAGTTCTAGGACAGGGGGCGGGACTGAAGCTTTCTTT. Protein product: CASSSRTGGGTEAFF.

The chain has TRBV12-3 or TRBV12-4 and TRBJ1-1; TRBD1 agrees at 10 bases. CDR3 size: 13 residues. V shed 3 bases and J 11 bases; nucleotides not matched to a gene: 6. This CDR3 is CASSFGTGVGAFF. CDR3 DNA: TGTGCCAGCAGTTTCGGGACAGGGGTCGGGGCTTTCTTT.

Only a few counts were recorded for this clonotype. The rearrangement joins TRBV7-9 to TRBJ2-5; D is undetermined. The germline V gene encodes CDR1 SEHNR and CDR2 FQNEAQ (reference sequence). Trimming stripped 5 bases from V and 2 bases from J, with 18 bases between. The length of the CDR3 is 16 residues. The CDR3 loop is CASSHWATVVQETQYF. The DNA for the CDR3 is TGTGCCAGCAGCCACTGGGCCACAGTAGTACAAGAGACCCAGTACTTC.

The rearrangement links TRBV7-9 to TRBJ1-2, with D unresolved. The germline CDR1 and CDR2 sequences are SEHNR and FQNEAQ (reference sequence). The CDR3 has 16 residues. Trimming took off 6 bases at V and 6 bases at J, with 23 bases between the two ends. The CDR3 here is CASRPPTRGPVNGYTF. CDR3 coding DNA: TGTGCCAGCAGACCCCCCACCCGCGGGCCCGTCAATGGCTACACCTTC.

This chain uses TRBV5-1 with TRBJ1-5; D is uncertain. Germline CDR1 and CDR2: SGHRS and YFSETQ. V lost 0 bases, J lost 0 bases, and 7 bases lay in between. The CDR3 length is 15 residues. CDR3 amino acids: CASSLEGHSNQPQHF. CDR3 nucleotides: TGCGCCAGCAGCTTGGAAGGGCATAGCAATCAGCCCCAGCATTTT.

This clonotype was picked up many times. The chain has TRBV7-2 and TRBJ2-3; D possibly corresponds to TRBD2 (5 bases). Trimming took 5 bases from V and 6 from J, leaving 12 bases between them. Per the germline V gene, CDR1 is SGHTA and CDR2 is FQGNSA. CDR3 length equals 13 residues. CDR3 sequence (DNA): TGTGCCAGCAGCCGGGGAGAAAGGGATACGCAGTATTTT. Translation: CASSRGERDTQYF.

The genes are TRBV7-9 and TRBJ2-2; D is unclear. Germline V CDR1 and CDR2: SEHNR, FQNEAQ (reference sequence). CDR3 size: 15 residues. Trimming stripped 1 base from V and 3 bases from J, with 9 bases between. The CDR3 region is CASSLVRADTGELFF. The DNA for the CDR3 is TGTGCCAGCAGCTTAGTCCGCGCGGACACCGGGGAGCTGTTTTTT.

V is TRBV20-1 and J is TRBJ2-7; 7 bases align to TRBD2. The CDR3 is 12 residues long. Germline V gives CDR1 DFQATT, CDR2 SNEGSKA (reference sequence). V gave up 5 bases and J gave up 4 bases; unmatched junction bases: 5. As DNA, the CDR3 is TGCAGTGCTGGCAGGGAGGGATACGAGCAGTACTTC. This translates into CSAGREGYEQYF.

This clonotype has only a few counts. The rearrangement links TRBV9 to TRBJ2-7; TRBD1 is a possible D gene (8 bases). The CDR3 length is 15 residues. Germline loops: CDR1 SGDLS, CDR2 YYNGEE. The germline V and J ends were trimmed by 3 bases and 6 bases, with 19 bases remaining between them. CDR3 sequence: CASSAGGQVGSEQYF. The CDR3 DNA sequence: TGTGCCAGCAGCGCGGGGGGACAGGTTGGATCCGAGCAGTACTTC.

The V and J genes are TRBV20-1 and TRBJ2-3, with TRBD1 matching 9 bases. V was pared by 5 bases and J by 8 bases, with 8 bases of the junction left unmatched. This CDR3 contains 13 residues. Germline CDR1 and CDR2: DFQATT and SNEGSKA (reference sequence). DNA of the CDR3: TGCAGTGCTCCGGACAGGGGACTCCCTACGCAGTATTTT. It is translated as CSAPDRGLPTQYF.

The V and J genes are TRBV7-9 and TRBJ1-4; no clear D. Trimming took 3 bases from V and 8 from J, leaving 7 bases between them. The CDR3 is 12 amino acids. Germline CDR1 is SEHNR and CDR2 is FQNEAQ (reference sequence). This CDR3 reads CASSFGWEKLFF. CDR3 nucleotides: TGTGCCAGCAGCTTTGGTTGGGAAAAACTGTTTTTT.

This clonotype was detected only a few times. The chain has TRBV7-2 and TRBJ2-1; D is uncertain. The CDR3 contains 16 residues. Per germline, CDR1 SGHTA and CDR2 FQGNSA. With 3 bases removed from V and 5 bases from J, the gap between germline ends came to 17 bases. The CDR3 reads CASSFGSPLLHNEQFF. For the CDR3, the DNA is TGTGCCAGCAGCTTCGGTAGCCCTCTTCTCCACAATGAGCAGTTCTTC.

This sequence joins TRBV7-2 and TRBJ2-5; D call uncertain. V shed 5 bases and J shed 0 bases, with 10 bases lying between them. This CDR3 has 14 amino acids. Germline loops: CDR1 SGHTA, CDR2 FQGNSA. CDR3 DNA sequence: TGTGCCAGCAGCCAAACGACGTACCAAGAGACCCAGTACTTC. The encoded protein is CASSQTTYQETQYF.

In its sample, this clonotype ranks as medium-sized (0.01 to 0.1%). The CDR3 region is CASSGGTDTQYF. In DNA, the CDR3 is TGTGCCAGCTCAGGGGGCACAGATACGCAGTATTTT. The rearrangement uses TRBV6-6 and TRBJ2-3; weak D call: TRBD1 (6 bases). The CDR3 sequence is 12 residues long. Germline lookup yields CDR1 MNHNY and CDR2 SVGAGI (reference sequence). V was shortened by 8 bases and J by 1 base, with 7 bases between the two germline ends.